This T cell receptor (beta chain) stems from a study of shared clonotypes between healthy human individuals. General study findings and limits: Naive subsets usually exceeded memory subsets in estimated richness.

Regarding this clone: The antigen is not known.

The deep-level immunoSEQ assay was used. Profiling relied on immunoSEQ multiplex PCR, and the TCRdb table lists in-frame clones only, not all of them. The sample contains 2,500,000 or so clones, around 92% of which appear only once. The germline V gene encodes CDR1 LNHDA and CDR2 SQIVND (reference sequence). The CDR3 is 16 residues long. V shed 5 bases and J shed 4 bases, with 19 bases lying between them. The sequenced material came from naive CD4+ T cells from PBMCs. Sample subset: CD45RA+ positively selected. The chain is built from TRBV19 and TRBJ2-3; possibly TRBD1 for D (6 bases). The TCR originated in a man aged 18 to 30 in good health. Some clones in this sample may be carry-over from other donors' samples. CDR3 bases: TGTGCCAGTAGTGTCCAGGGGACCGCACTCTCAGATACGCAGTATTTT. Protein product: CASSVQGTALSDTQYF.